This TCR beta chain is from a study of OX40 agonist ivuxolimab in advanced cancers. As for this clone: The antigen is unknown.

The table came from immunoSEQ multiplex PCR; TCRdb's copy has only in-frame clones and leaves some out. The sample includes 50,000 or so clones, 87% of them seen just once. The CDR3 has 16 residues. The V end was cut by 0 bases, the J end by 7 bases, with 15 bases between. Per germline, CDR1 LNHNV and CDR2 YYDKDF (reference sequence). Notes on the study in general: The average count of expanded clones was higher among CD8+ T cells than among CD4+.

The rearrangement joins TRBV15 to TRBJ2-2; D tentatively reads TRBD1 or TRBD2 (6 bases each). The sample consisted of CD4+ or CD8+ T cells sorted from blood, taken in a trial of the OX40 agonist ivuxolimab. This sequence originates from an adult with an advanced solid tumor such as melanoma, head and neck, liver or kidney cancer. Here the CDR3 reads CATSRDSGGQIGELFF. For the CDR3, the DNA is TGTGCCACCAGCAGAGATAGTGGGGGGCAAATCGGGGAGCTGTTTTTT.